A selection of T cell receptor beta chains follows, all from one sample in a study of blood T cell repertoires in COVID-19. The assay was immunoSEQ multiplex PCR, and TCRdb's table has in-frame clones only and misses some. The sample gives roughly 300,000 clones, 83% of which show up once; roughly 9.4% is in the top ten. Sequencing was done on a sample of peripheral blood. The receptors here all came from a woman between 50 and 59 years old who had recovered from COVID-19. CDR3s include the opening cysteine and the closing phenylalanine or tryptophan.

V gene: TRBV7-2
CDR3 length: 16
J gene: TRBJ1-1
CDR3 protein: CASSLRGAGGDTEAFF

V gene: TRBV27
CDR3 length: 18
J gene: TRBJ2-1
CDR3 protein: CASSLGLAGVTSYNEQFF

V gene: TRBV7-3
CDR3 length: 15
J gene: TRBJ2-1
CDR3 protein: CASSLSSGAYNEQFF

V gene: TRBV3-1/TRBV3-2
CDR3 length: 15
J gene: TRBJ2-4
CDR3 protein: CASSQSGLAKNIQYF

V gene: TRBV6-1
CDR3 length: 16
J gene: TRBJ1-1
CDR3 protein: CASSEARQGPNTEAFF

V gene: TRBV25-1
CDR3 length: 13
J gene: TRBJ1-3
CDR3 protein: CASRRQGRNTIYF

V gene: TRBV5-1
CDR3 length: 15
J gene: TRBJ2-2
CDR3 protein: CASSLAASATGELFF

V gene: TRBV6-6
CDR3 length: 16
J gene: TRBJ1-1
CDR3 protein: CASTGRSLGEGTEAFF

V gene: TRBV3-1/TRBV3-2
CDR3 length: 16
J gene: TRBJ2-1
CDR3 protein: CASSQDVGANYNEQFF

V gene: TRBV7-2
CDR3 length: 15
J gene: TRBJ2-1
CDR3 protein: CASSATSGPYNEQFF

V gene: TRBV19
CDR3 length: 15
J gene: TRBJ1-5
CDR3 protein: CASRDRGFWNQPQHF

V gene: TRBV11-2
CDR3 length: 11
J gene: TRBJ2-7
CDR3 protein: CAIGTADEQYF

V gene: TRBV9
CDR3 length: 15
J gene: TRBJ2-7
CDR3 protein: CASSESGTPYDEQYF

V gene: TRBV5-6
CDR3 length: 16
J gene: TRBJ2-2
CDR3 protein: CASSFRDRELNGELFF

V gene: TRBV18
CDR3 length: 13
J gene: TRBJ2-7
CDR3 protein: CASSPGSRYEQYF

V gene: TRBV19
CDR3 length: 15
J gene: TRBJ2-1
CDR3 protein: CAFSFGTGAGGEQFF

V gene: TRBV28
CDR3 length: 16
J gene: TRBJ2-7
CDR3 protein: CASSSPSSGYLYEQYF

V gene: TRBV10-3
CDR3 length: 13
J gene: TRBJ1-1
CDR3 protein: CAITLGLGLEAFF

V gene: TRBV28
CDR3 length: 14
J gene: TRBJ1-2
CDR3 protein: CASSLWGQGFGYTF

V gene: TRBV28
CDR3 length: 12
J gene: TRBJ2-5
CDR3 protein: CAVGGGGETQYF

V gene: TRBV28
CDR3 length: 16
J gene: TRBJ1-1
CDR3 protein: CASSLRGGGPNTEAFF

V gene: TRBV6-5
CDR3 length: 11
J gene: TRBJ1-2
CDR3 protein: CASSDRDGYTF

V gene: TRBV19
CDR3 length: 16
J gene: TRBJ2-1
CDR3 protein: CASSLIQGQGVTEQFF

V gene: TRBV5-1
CDR3 length: 15
J gene: TRBJ1-6
CDR3 protein: CASSPQGAGNSPLHF

V gene: TRBV5-6
CDR3 length: 15
J gene: TRBJ1-1
CDR3 protein: CASSLYRLTNTEAFF

V gene: TRBV6-2/TRBV6-3
CDR3 length: 16
J gene: TRBJ1-6
CDR3 protein: CASSFEPDIRNSPLHF

V gene: TRBV19
CDR3 length: 14
J gene: TRBJ1-5
CDR3 protein: CASKRETSNQPQHF

V gene: TRBV30
CDR3 length: 12
J gene: TRBJ1-1
CDR3 protein: CAWSAGRTEAFF

V gene: TRBV23-1
CDR3 length: 16
J gene: TRBJ1-1
CDR3 protein: CASSHKDFRGGKEAFF

V gene: TRBV18
CDR3 length: 15
J gene: TRBJ2-5
CDR3 protein: CASSPKQALQETQYF

V gene: TRBV6-2/TRBV6-3
CDR3 length: 16
J gene: TRBJ2-1
CDR3 protein: CASSYLPGTIGDEQFF

V gene: TRBV24-1
CDR3 length: 15
J gene: TRBJ1-2
CDR3 protein: CATRKRTGGHYGYTF

V gene: TRBV6-2/TRBV6-3
CDR3 length: 16
J gene: TRBJ2-7
CDR3 protein: CASSYLMGQVSYEQYF

V gene: TRBV27
CDR3 length: 13
J gene: TRBJ1-2
CDR3 protein: CASSSPGLSGYTF

V gene: TRBV7-3
CDR3 length: 12
J gene: TRBJ2-3
CDR3 protein: CASSPSPDTQYF

V gene: TRBV27
CDR3 length: 16
J gene: TRBJ2-5
CDR3 protein: CASSTQTGRASGTQYF

V gene: TRBV2
CDR3 length: 14
J gene: TRBJ1-2
CDR3 protein: CASSTGTGSFGYTF

V gene: TRBV25-1
CDR3 length: 14
J gene: TRBJ1-2
CDR3 protein: CASSPGGKAPGYTF

V gene: TRBV2
CDR3 length: 14
J gene: TRBJ1-2
CDR3 protein: CASSEAGTGGGYTF

V gene: TRBV27
CDR3 length: 15
J gene: TRBJ2-7
CDR3 protein: CASSPGQFSSYEQYF

V gene: TRBV7-2
CDR3 length: 14
J gene: TRBJ1-6
CDR3 protein: CASSLGRGNSPLHF

V gene: TRBV28
CDR3 length: 16
J gene: TRBJ2-7
CDR3 protein: CASSSLGTSGSYEQYF